These 30 T cell receptor beta chains were sequenced from one sample in a study of T cell changes during pregnancy in multiple sclerosis. Generated by immunoSEQ multiplex PCR, the TCRdb table keeps only in-frame clones and is missing some. This sample has roughly 49,000 clones, with 80% to 95% found just once. The input for sequencing was peripheral blood, taken after pregnancy. These receptors were collected from a female donor with multiple sclerosis, enrolled in a pregnancy study.

The V call is TRBV2, the J call TRBJ2-2, with TRBD1 matching 12 bases. V shed 7 bases and J 6 bases; nucleotides not matched to a gene: 6. The CDR3 is 15 amino acids. Germline CDR1 reads SNHLY; CDR2 reads FYNNEI. This CDR3 reads CASKWDRGRAGELFF. The DNA of the CDR3 is TGTGCCAGCAAATGGGACAGGGGGCGCGCCGGGGAGCTGTTTTTT.

This rearrangement joins TRBV12-2 to TRBJ2-7; TRBD1 is the table's D call and was not checked against the DNA. TRBV12-2 is recorded as a pseudogene. The CDR3 consists of 16 residues. The CDR3 DNA follows: TGTGCAAGTCGCTTAGAGACAGGGGAGGCCGCGTACGAGCAGTACTTC. This sequence encodes CASRLETGEAAYEQYF.

J is TRBJ2-7 and V is TRBV6-6; 10 bases agree with TRBD2. This CDR3 is built from 14 residues. V was clipped by 6 bases and J by 2 bases; unmatched bases: 4. CDR1 is MNHNY, CDR2 SVGAGI, per germline (reference sequence). The CDR3 protein is CASSHGTSAYEQYF. The CDR3, as DNA: TGTGCCAGCAGCCACGGGACTAGCGCCTACGAGCAGTACTTC.

The sample holds one count of this clone. The rearrangement uses TRBV6-1 and TRBJ1-5; maybe TRBD1 (6 bases). The CDR3 runs 14 residues. Germline V gives CDR1 MNHNS, CDR2 SASEGT. V was shortened by 7 bases and J by 7 bases, with 17 bases between the two germline ends. DNA of the CDR3: TGTGCCAGCAAAGCGGCAGGGGAAGGCCAGCCCCAGCATTTT. Protein product: CASKAAGEGQPQHF.

This chain links TRBV5-4 with TRBJ2-2, with TRBD1 matching over 8 bases. J was trimmed by 3 bases and V by 0 bases; bases with no gene match: 4. Germline CDR1 is SGHNT and CDR2 is YYREEE (reference sequence). The CDR3 spans 16 residues. The CDR3 DNA reads as TGTGCCAGCAGCTTGGGCAGGGGGCGGGACACCGGGGAGCTGTTTTTT. Its translation is CASSLGRGRDTGELFF.

The chain uses TRBV4-2 and TRBJ2-3; TRBD2 agrees at 11 bases. CDR3 size: 16 residues. Trimming took 2 bases from V and 3 from J; bases not matched to a gene: 4. Germline assignment: CDR1 LGHNA and CDR2 YNFKEQ. CDR3 DNA: TGTGCCAGCAGCCAAAAGACTAGCGGGGTAACAGATACGCAGTATTTT. It is translated as CASSQKTSGVTDTQYF.

This clone was seen only once. The V gene is TRBV27, the J gene TRBJ2-7; no clear D. The CDR3 runs to 13 residues. The V gene's germline CDR1 is MNHEY and CDR2 SMNVEV (reference sequence). V was cut by 5 bases and J by 3 bases, with 11 bases left in between. The CDR3 DNA reads as TGTGCCAGCAGTCCCCAGGTTTTCTACGAGCAGTACTTC. This encodes CASSPQVFYEQYF.

The chain is built from TRBV12-5 and TRBJ2-5, with a possible D match to TRBD1 (5 bases). Looked up from germline, CDR1 is LGHNT and CDR2 is FRNRAP. V lost 7 bases and J lost 0, with 12 bases in between. This CDR3 contains 14 residues. Here the CDR3 reads CASARRANQETQYF. CDR3 nucleotides: TGTGCTAGTGCCCGCAGGGCTAACCAAGAGACCCAGTACTTC.

V and J are TRBV9 and TRBJ2-3; 10 bases map to TRBD2. In germline, CDR1 is SGDLS, CDR2 YYNGEE. The CDR3 length is 14 residues. V was pared by 4 bases and J by 9 bases, with 8 bases of the junction left unmatched. The CDR3 is CASSRLAGDMTQYF. The CDR3 DNA sequence: TGTGCCAGCAGCCGGCTAGCGGGGGATATGACGCAGTATTTT.

The rearrangement links TRBV19 to TRBJ1-2, with 8 bases identical to TRBD1. The CDR3 covers 12 residues. Germline-derived CDR1 and CDR2 are LNHDA and SQIVND (reference sequence). The ends lost 7 bases at V and 6 bases at J; junction bases unmatched: 4. The DNA for the CDR3 is TGTGCCAGTACGCGGACAGGGAATGGCTACACCTTC. Protein product: CASTRTGNGYTF.

The chain carries TRBV2 and TRBJ1-2; D is unclear. Trimming removed 0 bases at V and 8 bases at J, with 13 bases between. This CDR3 is built from 14 residues. In germline, CDR1 is SNHLY, CDR2 FYNNEI. The CDR3 reads CASSEAWAGKGYTF. CDR3 DNA sequence: TGTGCCAGCAGTGAAGCTTGGGCAGGAAAAGGCTACACCTTC.

Details on this clone: Germline is not matched at one junction end, which may reflect a read error. The chain joins TRBV2 to TRBJ2-5; TRBD2 agrees at 7 bases. This CDR3 is 13 amino acids long. Germline CDR1 and CDR2: SNHLY and FYNNEI. The CDR3 bases are TGTGCCAGCAGTGAATATCGAGTGACTAGCCTAGACTTC. Protein: CASSEYRVTSLDF.

The chain recombines TRBV10-3 with TRBJ2-7; 7 nucleotides match TRBD2. The CDR3 covers 14 residues. After removal of 4 bases from V and 0 bases from J, the junction contained 3 bases not matched to a gene. Germline V gene lookup returns CDR1 ENHRY and CDR2 SYGVKD. CDR3 in amino acids: CAISVAGSSYEQYF. The CDR3 bases are TGTGCCATCAGTGTAGCGGGTAGCTCCTACGAGCAGTACTTC.

The chain couples TRBV4-3 to TRBJ2-3, with 9 bases that match TRBD2. CDR1 is LGHNA, CDR2 YSLEER, per germline. The V segment lost 0 bases and the J segment 7 bases; nucleotides outside the gene matches: 11. The CDR3 has 17 amino acids. The CDR3 here is CASSQDLGAGGRNTQYF. The DNA for the CDR3 is TGCGCCAGCAGCCAAGATCTCGGCGCGGGGGGGCGAAATACGCAGTATTTT.

This chain connects TRBV6-6 to TRBJ2-7; TRBD1 agrees at 7 bases. In germline, CDR1 is MNHNY, CDR2 SVGAGI (reference sequence). This CDR3 comprises 13 residues. J gave up 4 bases and V 6 bases, and 6 bases lay outside the gene matches. CDR3 nucleotide sequence: TGTGCCAGCAGACGGGACAGTAATTACGAGCAGTACTTC. Translated: CASRRDSNYEQYF.

The chain joins TRBV9 to TRBJ2-3; D gene ambiguous. From germline, CDR1 is SGDLS and CDR2 YYNGEE. The CDR3 sequence is 14 residues long. Trimming took 7 bases from V and 4 from J, leaving 16 bases between them. The CDR3 region is CASQAAAFPDTQYF. The CDR3 bases are TGTGCCAGCCAAGCTGCGGCTTTTCCAGATACGCAGTATTTT.

The V gene is TRBV7-8, the J gene TRBJ1-5, with 8 nucleotides matching TRBD1. Germline CDR1 and CDR2: SGHVS and FQNEAQ. After removal of 3 bases from V and 3 bases from J, the junction contained 7 bases not matched to a gene. CDR3 length equals 16 residues. The CDR3 bases are TGTGCCAGCAGCTTTTTTAGCAGGGGGCTCAATCAGCCCCAGCATTTT. Amino acids: CASSFFSRGLNQPQHF.

The J gene is TRBJ2-1, the V gene TRBV19; 8 bases are shared with TRBD2. The CDR3 is 15 residues long. V shed 5 bases, J shed 8 bases, and the junction held 11 bases outside the gene matches. CDR1 is LNHDA and CDR2 is SQIVND in the germline V gene (reference sequence). The DNA for the CDR3 is TGTGCCAGTAGTTCTGGGACTAGGGGGGAATATGAGCAGTTCTTC. It yields the protein CASSSGTRGEYEQFF.

The chain recombines TRBV7-6 with TRBJ2-7; 8 bases agree with TRBD2. V shed 6 bases, J shed 2 bases, and the junction held 9 bases outside the gene matches. Germline CDR1 reads SGHVS; CDR2 reads FNYEAQ. CDR3 length equals 15 residues. The CDR3 protein is CASSPGTGGAYEQYF. In nucleotides, the CDR3 is TGTGCCAGCAGTCCCGGGACGGGGGGGGCCTACGAGCAGTACTTC.

The chain has TRBV18 and TRBJ1-5, with D hard to call. The CDR3 contains 14 residues. Germline V gives CDR1 KGHSH, CDR2 LQKENI. The V gene lost 2 bases and the J gene lost 0 bases, with 5 bases spanning the gap. CDR3: CASSPEYSNQPQHF. The CDR3 DNA sequence: TGTGCCAGCTCACCAGAGTATAGCAATCAGCCCCAGCATTTT.

The chain has TRBV4-2 and TRBJ2-5, with D unclear. This CDR3 contains 13 residues. The germline V gene has CDR1 LGHNA and CDR2 YNFKEQ. Trimming cost V 1 base and J 1 base, with 4 bases left between them. CDR3 sequence reads: CASSQAVQETQYF. The CDR3 DNA reads as TGTGCCAGCAGCCAAGCAGTCCAAGAGACCCAGTACTTC.

This sequence joins TRBV9 and TRBJ1-2; D uncertain. There are 15 residues in the CDR3. Germline assignment: CDR1 SGDLS and CDR2 YYNGEE. The germline V and J ends were trimmed by 3 bases and 4 bases, with 16 bases remaining between them. The CDR3 spells CASSDRRLAIYGYTF. The DNA of the CDR3 is TGTGCCAGCAGCGACCGCAGGTTGGCAATCTATGGCTACACCTTC. Based on the CDR3 plus reference TRBV9 and TRBJ1-2, the full variable domain is DSGVTQTPKHLITATGQRVTLRCSPRSGDLSVYWYQQSLDQGLQFLIQYYNGEERAKGNILERFSAQQFPDLHSELNLSSLELGDSALYFCASSDRRLAIYGYTFGSGTRLTVV.

CDR3 DNA: TGTGCCAGCAGCCGGGCTAGCATCCTACCCTACGAGCAGTACTTC. This gives the protein CASSRASILPYEQYF. The chain links TRBV27 to TRBJ2-7, with D perhaps matching TRBD2 (5 bases). This CDR3 contains 15 residues. Germline CDR1 and CDR2: MNHEY and SMNVEV (reference sequence). Trimming removed 6 bases from V and 2 bases from J, with 17 bases in between.

For the CDR3, the DNA is TGTGCCAGCAGCCCACAGGGGGCGGAAGGCTACACCTTC. This translates into CASSPQGAEGYTF. This rearrangement joins TRBV7-9 to TRBJ1-2; 9 bases are a match to TRBD1. V shed 5 bases and J 8 bases; nucleotides not matched to a gene: 6. In germline, CDR1 is SEHNR, CDR2 FQNEAQ (reference sequence). The CDR3 consists of 13 residues. The variable domain in full, with the rest retrieved from reference TRBV7-9 and TRBJ1-2, is DTGVSQNPRHKITKRGQNVTFRCDPISEHNRLYWYRQTLGQGPEFLTYFQNEAQLEKSRLLSDRFSAERPKGSFSTLEIQRTEQGDSAMYLCASSPQGAEGYTFGSGTRLTVV.

The chain employs TRBV2 and TRBJ2-5, with TRBD2 identical over 15 bases. CDR1 and CDR2 (germline): SNHLY, FYNNEI. The CDR3 loop spans 16 amino acids. J gave up 6 bases and V 3 bases, and 5 bases lay outside the gene matches. The CDR3 loop reads CASSEGLAGGAKTQYF. The CDR3 DNA reads as TGTGCCAGCAGTGAGGGACTAGCGGGGGGCGCAAAGACCCAGTACTTC.

This sequence joins TRBV29-1 and TRBJ1-4; TRBD1 agrees at 9 bases. The CDR3 is 11 amino acids. Germline V CDR1 and CDR2: SQVTM, ANQGSEA. J was trimmed by 7 bases and V by 6 bases; bases with no gene match: 0. The CDR3 protein is CSVQGAEKLFF. The CDR3 bases are TGCAGCGTACAGGGGGCTGAAAAACTGTTTTTT.

The chain is built from TRBV5-4 and TRBJ2-3, with 8 bases fitting TRBD2. The CDR3 totals 16 residues. CDR1 SGHNT and CDR2 YYREEE come from the germline V gene (reference sequence). V trimming: 4 bases; J trimming: 2 bases; junction bases outside the gene matches: 9. The CDR3 loop is CASSPPSGSATDTQYF. CDR3 bases: TGTGCCAGCAGCCCCCCTAGCGGGTCGGCCACAGATACGCAGTATTTT.

V usage is TRBV18 and J usage is TRBJ2-4; 8 bases fit TRBD2. The trim removed 4 bases at V and 5 bases at J, leaving 7 bases unmatched. CDR3 length: 15 residues. Germline V gene data show CDR1 as KGHSH and CDR2 as LQKENI. The CDR3 coding sequence is TGTGCCAGCTCACGGGACTTCGGGGGGGAAAACATTCAGTACTTC. Translating gives CASSRDFGGENIQYF.

The J gene is TRBJ2-5, the V gene TRBV5-5, with D perhaps matching TRBD2 (5 bases). Per germline, CDR1 SGHKS and CDR2 YYEKEE (reference sequence). Trimming removed 3 bases from V and 5 bases from J, with 14 bases in between. The CDR3 loop spans 14 amino acids. The CDR3 loop is CASSSHTGWETQYF. Written as DNA, the CDR3 is TGTGCCAGCAGCTCCCACACGGGGTGGGAGACCCAGTACTTC.

The V and J genes are TRBV6-5 and TRBJ2-3, with D possibly matching TRBD1 (5 bases). From germline, CDR1 is MNHEY and CDR2 SVGAGI. Trimming removed 6 bases at V and 2 bases at J, with 12 bases between. This CDR3 is 14 amino acids long. The CDR3 spells CASSLTAHTDTQYF. The CDR3 DNA follows: TGTGCCAGCAGCCTGACAGCCCACACAGATACGCAGTATTTT.